This is a list of T cell receptor beta chains from one sample in a study of response to subunit inactivated influenza vaccine. TCRdb fed the RT-PCR reads into MiXCR, producing one record per CDR3 protein. The table has under 950,000 distinct CDR3 sequences, less than 25% seen once. The material was PBMCs from blood, obtained roughly 5 days after vaccination. The source of these receptors is a man aged 45 to 65 who received an inactivated influenza vaccine. Each CDR3 is given with its conserved first and last residue. The D gene is left open where the match is weak. The size field is filled for only some rows; it gives once, few, many or a size class.

V	size	D	J	DNA	CDR3
TRBV10-3	.	TRBD1	TRBJ2-1	TGTGCCATCAGGAATACAGGGACAGCCCTTTACAATGAGCAGTTCTTC	CAIRNTGTALYNEQFF
TRBV12-3/TRBV12-4	.	.	TRBJ1-2	TGTGCCAGCAGTTTTGGGGTAATGGTCGGCTACACCTTC	CASSFGVMVGYTF
TRBV20-1	few	.	TRBJ1-6	TGCAGTGCCAAAAGGCAGAGAAATTCACCCCTCCACTTT	CSAKRQRNSPLHF
TRBV15	few	.	TRBJ2-5	TGTGCCACCAGCACCGAACTAGTCAGGCCCAGTGTGACCCAGTACTTC	CATSTELVRPSVTQYF
TRBV28	.	.	TRBJ2-5	TGTGCCAGCAGTTTAATGGCGGGACCTCAAGAGACCCAGTACTTC	CASSLMAGPQETQYF
TRBV20-1	few	TRBD1	TRBJ2-7	TGCAGTGCTACCAACAGGGGGTGGTACGAGCAGTACTTC	CSATNRGWYEQYF
TRBV2	few	TRBD2	TRBJ2-1	TGTGCCAGCAGGCAAATGGGGACTAGCGGGAGAACCAATGAGCAGTTCTTC	CASRQMGTSGRTNEQFF
TRBV28	few	.	TRBJ2-1	TGTGCCAGCTACAGGAGCTCCTACAATGAGCAGTTCTTC	CASYRSSYNEQFF
TRBV9	.	TRBD1	TRBJ2-2	TGTGCCAGCAGTGACAGGGGCACCGGGGAGCTGTTTTTT	CASSDRGTGELFF
TRBV6-1	.	.	TRBJ1-1	TGTGCCAGCAGCCGAAGCTCCTGGGGCGCTTTCGGGGCTGAAGCTTTCTTT	CASSRSSWGAFGAEAFF
TRBV20-1	.	TRBD1	TRBJ2-7	TGCAGTGCTAGACCCCTCCGGGACAGCCCTTACGAGCAGTACTTC	CSARPLRDSPYEQYF
TRBV2	few	TRBD1	TRBJ2-7	TGTGCCAGCAGCAACCGGGACAGCCTCTACGAGCAGTACTTC	CASSNRDSLYEQYF
TRBV19	few	TRBD2	TRBJ2-7	TGTGCCAGTAGTATTGGGACTAGCTACGAGCAGTACTTC	CASSIGTSYEQYF
TRBV14	.	.	TRBJ2-5	TGTGCCAGCAGCCAAACCCGGGCGTCACGAGAGACCCAGTACTTC	CASSQTRASRETQYF
TRBV30	.	.	TRBJ1-1	TGTGCCTGGGACGGTTACACTGAAGCTTTCTTT	CAWDGYTEAFF
TRBV12-3/TRBV12-4	.	.	TRBJ1-5	TGTGCCAGCAGTTCGGTCCGGAGCAATCAGCCCCAGCATTTT	CASSSVRSNQPQHF